This T cell receptor (beta chain) emerged from a study of blood T cell repertoires in COVID-19. About the research overall: The samples span acute and convalescent COVID-19 from the United States, Italy and Spain. Sources were T cells, B-cell-depleted T cells, or PBMCs; the material itself was cDNA or gDNA.

Cohort 3 donors were reported recovered after two negative PCRs, clearance, or symptom resolution. In the original workflow: Reference gene primer amplification gave estimated nucleated cell counts. TCRdb's copy holds only in-frame clones and misses some; the assay was immunoSEQ multiplex PCR. V and J calls and clone size follow that table, whereas D and trimming were derived from the DNA. The sample has around 130,000 clones; about 86% are singletons. This CDR3 is built from 16 residues. Germline CDR1 and CDR2: LNHDA and SQIVND (reference sequence). V gave up 2 bases and J gave up 4 bases; unmatched junction bases: 10.

The material sequenced was PBMCs or T cells enriched from blood (not recorded which). The chain links TRBV19 to TRBJ2-7; 8 nucleotides align to TRBD1. The sequence was collected from a woman between 50 and 59 years old who had recovered from COVID-19. CDR3 sequence: CASSIIVGQASYEQYF. The CDR3, as DNA: TGTGCCAGTAGTATAATCGTGGGACAGGCTTCTTACGAGCAGTACTTC.